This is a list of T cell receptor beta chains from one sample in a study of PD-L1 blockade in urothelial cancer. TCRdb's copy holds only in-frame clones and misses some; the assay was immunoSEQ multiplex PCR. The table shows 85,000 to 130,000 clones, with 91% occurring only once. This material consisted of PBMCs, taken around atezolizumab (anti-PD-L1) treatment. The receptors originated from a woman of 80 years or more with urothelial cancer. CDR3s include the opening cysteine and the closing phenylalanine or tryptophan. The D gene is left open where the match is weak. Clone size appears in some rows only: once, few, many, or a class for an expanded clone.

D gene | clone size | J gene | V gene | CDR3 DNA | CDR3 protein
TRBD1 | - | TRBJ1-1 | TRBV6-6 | TGTGCCAGCAGTTCACAGGGGGCAGGGGGCACTGAAGCTTTCTTT | CASSSQGAGGTEAFF
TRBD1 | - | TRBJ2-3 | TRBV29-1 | TGCAGCACTGCCGGGACAGGACTTCGAACAGATACGCAGTATTTT | CSTAGTGLRTDTQYF
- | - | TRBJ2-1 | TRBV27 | TGTGCCAGCAGTTTATCCAGGGGTTTTGGGAATGAGCAGTTCTTC | CASSLSRGFGNEQFF
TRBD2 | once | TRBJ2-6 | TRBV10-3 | TGTGCCATTACCGGGACTAGCGGGAGGGGCTCTGGGGCCAACGTCCTGACTTTC | CAITGTSGRGSGANVLTF
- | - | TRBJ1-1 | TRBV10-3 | TGTGCCTCGCGGGGGGGCACTGAAGCTTTCTTT | CASRGGTEAFF
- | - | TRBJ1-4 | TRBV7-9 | TGTGCCAGCAGCTTATGGGCAGGGGAGTCAGTTGATGAACAACTGTTTTTT | CASSLWAGESVDEQLFF
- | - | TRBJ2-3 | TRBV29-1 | TGCAGCGTTTCGCAGGGGAACACAGATACGCAGTATTTT | CSVSQGNTDTQYF
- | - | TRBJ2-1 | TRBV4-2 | TGTGCCAGCAGCCAAGATGAGGGAGGATCAGCGGCGCTCTACAATGAGCAGTTCTTC | CASSQDEGGSAALYNEQFF
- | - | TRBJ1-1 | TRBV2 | TGTGCCAGCAGTGTATGGGGCTCTAACACTGAAGCTTTCTTT | CASSVWGSNTEAFF
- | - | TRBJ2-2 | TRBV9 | TGTGCCAGCAGCGTAGATAGCAGTGCGAACACCGGGGAGCTGTTTTTT | CASSVDSSANTGELFF
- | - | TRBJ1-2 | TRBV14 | TGTGCCAGCAGCCCCGGGGGGCTGTATGGCTACACCTTC | CASSPGGLYGYTF
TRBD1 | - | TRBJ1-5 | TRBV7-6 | TGTGCCAGCAGCCCGTTAACAGGGGGCGGTCAGCCCCAGCATTTT | CASSPLTGGGQPQHF
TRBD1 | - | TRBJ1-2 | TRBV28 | TGTGCCAGCCAATCCGGGACAGGACTCTATGGCTACACCTTC | CASQSGTGLYGYTF
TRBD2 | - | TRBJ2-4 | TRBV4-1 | TGCGCCAGCAGCCCGGGACTAGCGGGAGGATGGGCCAAAAACATTCAGTACTTC | CASSPGLAGGWAKNIQYF
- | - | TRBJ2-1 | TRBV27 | TGTGCCAGCAGATTAACTAGTGGGGATGGATATGAGCAGTTCTTC | CASRLTSGDGYEQFF
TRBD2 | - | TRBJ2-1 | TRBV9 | TGTGCCAGCAGCGAACCCACTAGCGGGAGCTCCTACAATGAGCAGTTCTTC | CASSEPTSGSSYNEQFF
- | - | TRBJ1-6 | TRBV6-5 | TGTGCCAGCAGTTCAGCAGGTTCACCCCTCCACTTT | CASSSAGSPLHF
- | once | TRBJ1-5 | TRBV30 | TGTGCCTGGAGTGTACCCGGGATGCCCCAGCATTTT | CAWSVPGMPQHF
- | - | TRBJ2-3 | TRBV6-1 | TGTGCCAGCAGTGAAGCCCGTCGGGTTTTCGGCACAGATACGCAGTATTTT | CASSEARRVFGTDTQYF
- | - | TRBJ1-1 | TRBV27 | TGTGCCAGCAGTTCTCCGGGAGGACTGGAAGCTTTCTTT | CASSSPGGLEAFF
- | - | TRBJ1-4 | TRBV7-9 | TGTGCCAGCAGCTTAGAAGGAACAGGGAATGAGGAAAAACTGTTTTTT | CASSLEGTGNEEKLFF
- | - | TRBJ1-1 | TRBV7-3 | TGTGCCAGCAGCTCGATAGGCGGGACTGAAGCTTTCTTT | CASSSIGGTEAFF
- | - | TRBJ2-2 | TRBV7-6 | TGTGCCAGCCGCCGTGACACCCCTCCGAACACCGGGGAGCTGTTTTTT | CASRRDTPPNTGELFF
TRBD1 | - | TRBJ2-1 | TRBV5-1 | TGCGCCAGCAGCCTTGAGGGACAGGGCTCCTACAATGAGCAGTTCTTC | CASSLEGQGSYNEQFF
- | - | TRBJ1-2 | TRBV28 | TGTGCCAGCAGTTTCCGTGCAGGGATGAACTATGGCTACACCTTC | CASSFRAGMNYGYTF
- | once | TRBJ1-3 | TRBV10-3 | TGTGCCATCGGGGGTCCAGGACAGAGCTCTGGAAACACCATATATTTT | CAIGGPGQSSGNTIYF
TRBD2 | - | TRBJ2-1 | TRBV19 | TGTGCCAGTAGTATAGGCCTAGCGGGAGGTTATGAGCAGTTCTTC | CASSIGLAGGYEQFF
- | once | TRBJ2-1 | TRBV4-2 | TGTGCCAGCAGCCAAGATTTGGGCGGACTTCCTTTCTTC | CASSQDLGGLPFF
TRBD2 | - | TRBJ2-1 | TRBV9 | TGTGCCAGCAGCGACATATCGGGACTAGCGGGGGTCGAGCAGTTCTTC | CASSDISGLAGVEQFF
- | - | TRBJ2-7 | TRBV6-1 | TGTGCCAGCAGTGGACAGGTATCCTACGAGCAGTACTTC | CASSGQVSYEQYF
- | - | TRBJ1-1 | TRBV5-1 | TGCGCCAGCAGCTTGGACAGGACAACCATGAACACTGAAGCTTTCTTT | CASSLDRTTMNTEAFF
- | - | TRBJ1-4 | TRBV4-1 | TGCGCCAGCAGCCAATTCCCCGCGGAGGAGGAAAAACTGTTTTTT | CASSQFPAEEEKLFF
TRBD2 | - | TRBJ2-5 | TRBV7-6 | TGTGCCAGCAGCTCCCAAGGGACTAGCGGGATTGAGACCCAGTACTTC | CASSSQGTSGIETQYF
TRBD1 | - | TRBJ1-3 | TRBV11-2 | TGTGCCAGCAGCAACCGGGACAGGGGGAAAGGAAACACCATATATTTT | CASSNRDRGKGNTIYF
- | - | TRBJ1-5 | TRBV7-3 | TGTGCCAGCAGCTTGACTGGGGCCAGCAATCAGCCCCAGCATTTT | CASSLTGASNQPQHF
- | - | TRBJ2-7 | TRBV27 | TGTGCCAGCAGTTTGGCATCTTCCCTGGAGCAGTACTTC | CASSLASSLEQYF
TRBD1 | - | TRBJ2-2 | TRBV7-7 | TGTGCCAGCAGTCCCGGGACAGGGAGGTCCGGGGAGCTGTTTTTT | CASSPGTGRSGELFF
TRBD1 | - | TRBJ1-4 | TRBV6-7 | TGTGCCAGCAGTCCCCAGGGGGCAACTAATGAAAAACTGTTTTTT | CASSPQGATNEKLFF
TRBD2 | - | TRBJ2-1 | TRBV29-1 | TGCAGCGTTGATTTGACTAGCGGGCGAAATGAGCAGTTCTTC | CSVDLTSGRNEQFF
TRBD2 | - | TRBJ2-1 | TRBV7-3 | TGTGCCAGCAGCCGAGGGACTAGCCAATACAATGAGCAGTTCTTC | CASSRGTSQYNEQFF
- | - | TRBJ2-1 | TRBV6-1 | TGTGCCAGCAGTGTCCAGGTAGAGCAGTTCTTC | CASSVQVEQFF
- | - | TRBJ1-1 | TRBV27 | TGTGCCAGCAGTTTTTGGGCTACGAACACTGAAGCTTTCTTT | CASSFWATNTEAFF
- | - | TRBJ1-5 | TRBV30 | TGTGCCTGGAGTGTAGGGGGAGAGGGGCATCAGCCCCAGCATTTT | CAWSVGGEGHQPQHF
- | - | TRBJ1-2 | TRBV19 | TGTGCCAGTAGCAACGGGGGAGTATATGGCTACACCTTC | CASSNGGVYGYTF
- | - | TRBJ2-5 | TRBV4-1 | TGCGCCAGCAGCCAATCGGTGCGGTACCAAGAGACCCAGTACTTC | CASSQSVRYQETQYF
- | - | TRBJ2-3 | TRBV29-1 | TGCAGCGTTGACAGTCCTAGCACAGATACGCAGTATTTT | CSVDSPSTDTQYF
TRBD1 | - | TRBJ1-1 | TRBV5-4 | TGTGCCAGCAGTTCTCCTACCGGGACAGGGGGGGGGACTGAAGCTTTCTTT | CASSSPTGTGGGTEAFF
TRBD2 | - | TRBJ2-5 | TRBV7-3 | TGTGCCAGCAGCCCCGAGCGGGGGACCCAGTACTTC | CASSPERGTQYF
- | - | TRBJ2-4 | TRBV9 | TGTGCCAGCAGCAAAGGGGGGGGTACCCGCGCCGGAAACATTCAGTACTTC | CASSKGGGTRAGNIQYF
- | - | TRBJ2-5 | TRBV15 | TGTGCCACCAGCAGAGACAGGGGTCAAGAGACCCAGTACTTC | CATSRDRGQETQYF
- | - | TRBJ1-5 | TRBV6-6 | TGTGCCAATGCGGCGGGGTCCAATCAGCCCCAGCATTTT | CANAAGSNQPQHF
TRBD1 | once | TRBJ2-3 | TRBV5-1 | TGCGCCAGCAGCTGGGGACAGAACACAGATACGCAGTATTTT | CASSWGQNTDTQYF
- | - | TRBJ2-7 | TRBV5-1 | TGCGCCAGCAGCTTGGGACAGAACTACGAGCAGTACTTC | CASSLGQNYEQYF
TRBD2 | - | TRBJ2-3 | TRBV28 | TGTGCCAGCAGTCCCTGGAGCGGGACCAAGGCAGATACGCAGTATTTT | CASSPWSGTKADTQYF
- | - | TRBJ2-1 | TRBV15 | TGTGCCACCAGAAGTTACGGGGAGGTTCGCAATGAGCAGTTCTTC | CATRSYGEVRNEQFF
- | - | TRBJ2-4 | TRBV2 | TGTGCCAGCAGTGAGGGGGGTCTAGCCAAAAACATTCAGTACTTC | CASSEGGLAKNIQYF
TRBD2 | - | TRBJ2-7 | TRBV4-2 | TGTGCCAGCAGCCAAGGGCTAGCGGGAAACTACGAGCAGTACTTC | CASSQGLAGNYEQYF
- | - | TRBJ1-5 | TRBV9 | TGTGCCAGCAGCGTAGGGGAAGGGGCTAGCAATCAGCCCCAGCATTTT | CASSVGEGASNQPQHF
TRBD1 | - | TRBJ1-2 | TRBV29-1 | TGCAGCGTTTCCGGGACAGGGTTGTCTGGCTACACCTTC | CSVSGTGLSGYTF